One sample yielded the 24 T cell receptor beta chains listed below, sequenced in a study of regulatory T cells in long-lasting Graves disease. Time point given: newly diagnosed GD, antithyroid drugs for less than 3 months. The TCR library was made from RNA that had been extracted from PBMCs in TRIzol. TCR beta libraries were built with iRepertoire HTBI primers and Arm-PCR of CDR3 regions. A single record per CDR3 protein comes from TCRdb applying MiXCR to the multiplex PCR reads. The sample lists about 620,000 distinct CDR3 sequences, less than 20% seen once, with 15% to 20% in the top ten. The same sample was also used in a study of T cells in Graves' hyperthyroidism and ophthalmopathy.

Source: peripheral blood mononuclear cells (PBMCs), taken at new diagnosis, from a patient treated with antithyroid drugs. These receptor sequences come from a woman aged 30 to 39 with Graves disease.

In its sample, this clonotype was seen many times. The rearrangement joins TRBV2 to TRBJ1-6; the match to TRBD1 covers 8 bases. The CDR3 runs to 12 residues. V lost 9 bases and J lost 9; bases outside the gene matches: 4. Per germline, CDR1 SNHLY and CDR2 FYNNEI. CDR3 in amino acids: CARGTGTSPLHF. The DNA of the CDR3 is TGTGCCAGAGGGACAGGTACTTCACCCCTCCACTTT. The variable domain in full, with the rest retrieved from reference TRBV2 and TRBJ1-6, is EPEVTQTPSHQVTQMGQEVILRCVPISNHLYFYWYRQILGQKVEFLVSFYNNEISEKSEIFDDQFSVERPDGSNFTLKIRSTKLEDSAMYFCARGTGTSPLHFGNGTRLTVT.

The CDR3 region has the DNA TGTGCCAGCAGTGCCTCGGGAAAGGGCGGTGGCTACACCTTC. It yields the protein CASSASGKGGGYTF. The chain couples TRBV6-1 to TRBJ1-2; D uncertain. V gave up 4 bases and J gave up 7 bases, with 16 bases separating them. The CDR3 has 14 residues. In germline, CDR1 is MNHNS, CDR2 SASEGT.

This clonotype was counted between two and nine times. This rearrangement joins TRBV28 to TRBJ1-6, with a possible D match to TRBD1 (5 bases). There are 15 residues in the CDR3. The germline V and J ends were trimmed by 6 bases and 13 bases, with 22 bases remaining between them. Looked up from germline, CDR1 is MDHEN and CDR2 is SYDVKM. The CDR3 sequence: CASSSPGLQLGPLHF. The CDR3, as DNA: TGTGCCAGCAGCTCTCCGGGACTCCAGCTTGGGCCCCTCCACTTT. Full variable domain (missing parts from reference TRBV28 and TRBJ1-6): DVKVTQSSRYLVKRTGEKVFLECVQDMDHENMFWYRQDPGLGLRLIYFSYDVKMKEKGDIPEGYSVSREKKERFSLILESASTNQTSMYLCASSSPGLQLGPLHFGNGTRLTVT.

The chain uses TRBV5-1 and TRBJ2-1, with a tentative D call TRBD1 (6 bases). Germline V gene sequence: CDR1 SGHRS, CDR2 YFSETQ. The CDR3 extends over 13 amino acids. Trimming took off 4 bases at V and 15 bases at J, with 20 bases between the two ends. Here the CDR3 reads CASSPSDGGSRFF. CDR3 DNA sequence: TGCGCCAGCAGCCCCTCGGATGGGGGCAGTAGGTTCTTC.

This clonotype was seen at least ten times. The chain employs TRBV2 and TRBJ2-1; D is possibly TRBD2 (6 bases). V was pared by 6 bases and J by 1 base, with 10 bases between. The germline CDR1 and CDR2 sequences are SNHLY and FYNNEI. This CDR3 is built from 14 residues. The CDR3 sequence is CASRLAGSYNEQFF. The DNA of the CDR3 is TGTGCCAGCAGACTAGCTGGGTCCTACAATGAGCAGTTCTTC.

This clonotype was detected many times. V usage is TRBV29-1 and J usage is TRBJ2-5; 9 bases line up with TRBD2. Germline CDR1 is SQVTM and CDR2 is ANQGSEA. The CDR3 has 16 residues. V lost 3 bases, J lost 5 bases, and 13 bases stayed unmatched. In nucleotides, the CDR3 is TGCAGCGTTGAGGTTGGCGGGAGGGCCTCGGGGGAGACCCAGTACTTC. Amino acid sequence: CSVEVGGRASGETQYF.

This clonotype was counted ten times or more. The V and J genes are TRBV7-3 and TRBJ2-3; no firm D call. CDR3 length: 13 residues. Germline CDR1 and CDR2: SGHTA and FQGTGA. V lost 5 bases to trimming and J lost 0 bases, with 6 bases between them. CDR3 in amino acids: CASSKQSTDTQYF. CDR3 nucleotides: TGTGCCAGCAGCAAGCAAAGCACAGATACGCAGTATTTT.

This clonotype was counted a few times. The chain has TRBV6-1 and TRBJ2-3; 9 nucleotides align to TRBD2. The CDR3 loop spans 18 amino acids. J was trimmed by 2 bases and V by 6 bases; bases with no gene match: 15. Germline loops: CDR1 MNHNS, CDR2 SASEGT. The CDR3 sequence is CASSKSLYSGSATDTQYF. In DNA, the CDR3 is TGTGCCAGCAGCAAGAGCCTCTATAGCGGGAGTGCCACAGATACGCAGTATTTT.

A few counts support this clonotype. The V and J genes are TRBV20-1 and TRBJ1-6, with D possibly TRBD1 on 6 matching bases. Trimming removed 5 bases from V and 0 bases from J, with 17 bases in between. The CDR3 consists of 17 residues. Germline V gene sequence: CDR1 DFQATT, CDR2 SNEGSKA (reference sequence). DNA for the CDR3: TGCAGTGCTGGGGAGGGGGGGGTGAGCTCCTATAATTCACCCCTCCACTTT. Protein: CSAGEGGVSSYNSPLHF.

This clonotype came up many times. The rearrangement uses TRBV20-1 and TRBJ2-3; D gene ambiguous. This CDR3 region has 13 residues. Germline loops: CDR1 DFQATT, CDR2 SNEGSKA (reference sequence). V was shortened by 0 bases and J by 6 bases, with 10 bases between the two germline ends. The CDR3 is CSARDPIVDTQYF. CDR3 DNA sequence: TGCAGTGCTAGAGATCCGATAGTGGATACGCAGTATTTT.

The table lists this clonotype with many counts. The chain has TRBV28 and TRBJ1-5, with D possibly matching TRBD1 (5 bases). The CDR3 is made up of 15 amino acids. CDR1 is MDHEN and CDR2 is SYDVKM in the germline V gene. Trimming stripped 7 bases from V and 0 bases from J, with 13 bases between. The CDR3 protein is CASTPGRASNQPQHF. CDR3 nucleotide sequence: TGTGCCAGCACTCCAGGGCGAGCTAGCAATCAGCCCCAGCATTTT.

The chain recombines TRBV30 with TRBJ2-5, with 7 positions matching TRBD1. The J segment lost 5 bases and the V segment lost 3 bases, leaving 15 bases of the junction unmatched. CDR1 is GTSNPN and CDR2 is SVGIG in the germline V gene (reference sequence). This CDR3 is built from 16 residues. The CDR3 is CAWSLPMRGLRETQYF. In nucleotides, the CDR3 is TGTGCCTGGAGCTTGCCGATGAGGGGGCTAAGGGAGACCCAGTACTTC.

Comments on this clonotype: This may be a read error: a much more frequent sequence differs by one nucleotide. The conserved closing phenylalanine or tryptophan is absent in this CDR3, likely reflecting a read error. The DNA is left out, because the CDR3 cannot be placed on it with certainty; the CDR3 is given as TCRdb lists it. This chain joins TRBV2 and TRBJ2-7; TRBD2, the table's D call, lacks a check against the DNA. The germline V gene has CDR1 SNHLY and CDR2 FYNNEI. 15 amino acids form the CDR3, both terminal residues included. The CDR3 spells CASSDRLTRADTQYL.

This rearrangement joins TRBV27 to TRBJ1-6, with D uncertain. Germline CDR1 is MNHEY and CDR2 is SMNVEV (reference sequence). The CDR3 extends over 16 amino acids. V lost 6 bases to trimming and J lost 9 bases, with 21 bases between them. The chain's CDR3 is CASRGGVLREGSPLHF. The CDR3 DNA sequence: TGTGCCAGCAGGGGTGGGGTTTTGAGGGAGGGTTCACCCCTCCACTTT.

This clonotype was counted only a few times. It may be a read error: a sequence one base away is much more abundant. V is TRBV6-1 and J is TRBJ1-5; tentative D call: TRBD1 (5 bases). CDR1 and CDR2 from the germline V gene are MNHNS and SASEGT. This CDR3 comprises 18 residues. The CDR3 here is CASSREPGVQASNQPRHF. The CDR3 DNA follows: TGTGCCAGCAGTAGGGAACCCGGTGTACAGGCAAGCAATCAGCCCCGGCATTTT.

Many counts were recorded for this clonotype. CDR3 in amino acids: CASSHPGRTPGGNEKLFF. CDR3 in DNA: TGCGCCAGCAGCCACCCGGGACGGACACCTGGGGGTAATGAAAAACTGTTTTTT. J is TRBJ1-4 and V is TRBV5-1, with D possibly matching TRBD1 (5 bases). The CDR3 contains 18 residues. V lost 4 bases, J lost 4 bases, and 23 bases lay in between. Germline V lookup: CDR1 SGHRS, CDR2 YFSETQ.

This clonotype was seen repeatedly, ten times or more. V and J are TRBV20-1 and TRBJ2-5; 11 bases match TRBD2. V was pared by 4 bases and J by 2 bases, with 6 bases of the junction left unmatched. Germline CDR1 and CDR2: DFQATT and SNEGSKA (reference sequence). The CDR3 runs to 15 residues. Written as DNA, the CDR3 is TGCAGTGCTATCAATAGCGGGAGGGCGCAAGAGACCCAGTACTTC. Encoded protein: CSAINSGRAQETQYF.

The V call is TRBV6-4, the J call TRBJ2-2; unclear D gene. The CDR3 is 14 amino acids. Germline CDR1 reads MRHNA; CDR2 reads SNTAGT. The ends were cut back, 0 bases at V and 3 bases at J, with 5 bases in the middle. CDR3 nucleotides: TGTGCCAGCAGTGACTCAACCGACACCGGGGAGCTGTTTTTT. This codes for CASSDSTDTGELFF.

Here the CDR3 DNA reads TGTGCCAGCCAACCCCCGGGACAGAACAATGAGCAGTTCTTC. Its protein product is CASQPPGQNNEQFF. The chain couples TRBV19 to TRBJ2-1; 7 positions agree with TRBD1. There are 14 residues in the CDR3. V shed 9 bases, J shed 5 bases, and the junction held 10 bases outside the gene matches. The germline CDR1 and CDR2 sequences are LNHDA and SQIVND (reference sequence).

V usage is TRBV20-1 and J usage is TRBJ2-7; weak D call: TRBD2 (6 bases). The V gene's germline CDR1 is DFQATT and CDR2 SNEGSKA (reference sequence). This CDR3 region has 13 residues. Trimming took off 6 bases at V and 6 bases at J, with 18 bases between the two ends. Here the CDR3 reads CSAHGGGPGEQYF. In DNA form, the CDR3 reads TGCAGTGCACACGGGGGAGGTCCTGGCGAGCAGTACTTC.

This clonotype was detected a few times. The genes are TRBV12-3 or TRBV12-4 and TRBJ2-3, with 8 bases matching TRBD2. The CDR3 loop spans 12 amino acids. The V gene end was trimmed by 5 bases and the J gene end by 9 bases; junction bases not matched to a gene: 4. This CDR3 reads CASSGLAATQYF. CDR3 in DNA: TGTGCCAGCAGTGGACTAGCCGCGACGCAGTATTTT.

This clonotype was counted many times. The chain couples TRBV28 to TRBJ1-1, with D perhaps matching TRBD1 (5 bases). This CDR3 comprises 16 residues. Trimming removed 8 bases at V and 2 bases at J, with 21 bases between. Germline values: CDR1 MDHEN, CDR2 SYDVKM. Here the CDR3 reads CASRGLGAGFNTEAFF. The CDR3 bases are TGTGCCAGCCGGGGATTAGGGGCAGGTTTTAACACTGAAGCTTTCTTT.

As regards this clonotype: This sequence is one base from a far larger clone and is likely a read error. The rearrangement joins TRBV12-3 or TRBV12-4 to TRBJ2-1; possibly TRBD2 for D (5 bases). The DNA end is more similar to TRBJ2-5, so the J call may be wrong. The CDR3 runs to 15 residues. CDR3 sequence reads: CASSLGGLTQEAQYF. Written as DNA, the CDR3 is TGTGCCAGCAGTTTAGGAGGACTGACCCAAGAGGCCCAGTACTTC.

This CDR3 is CSASNRAGRVGTQYF. In DNA, the CDR3 is TGCAGTGCGAGCAATCGGGCGGGTCGGGTCGGGACCCAGTACTTC. V is TRBV20-1 and J is TRBJ2-5; TRBD2 might be the D (5 bases). Trimming left V 6 bases short and J 7 bases short, with 24 bases between. This CDR3 spans 15 amino acids. Germline loops: CDR1 DFQATT, CDR2 SNEGSKA (reference sequence).